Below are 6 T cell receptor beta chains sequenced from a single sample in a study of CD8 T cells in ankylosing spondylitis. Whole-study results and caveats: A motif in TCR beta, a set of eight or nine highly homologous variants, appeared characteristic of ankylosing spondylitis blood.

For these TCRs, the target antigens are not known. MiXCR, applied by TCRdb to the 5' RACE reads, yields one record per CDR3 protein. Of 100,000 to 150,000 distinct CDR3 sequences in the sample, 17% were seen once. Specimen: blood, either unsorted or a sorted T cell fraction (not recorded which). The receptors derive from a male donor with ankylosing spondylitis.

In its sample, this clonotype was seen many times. CDR3 sequence: CSVEVFGLAGGRTGELFF. As DNA, the CDR3 is TGCAGCGTTGAAGTCTTCGGACTAGCGGGGGGCCGCACCGGGGAGCTGTTTTTT. This sequence joins TRBV29-1 and TRBJ2-2; TRBD2 matches 14 bases. Germline CDR1 is SQVTM and CDR2 is ANQGSEA. Trimming removed 1 base from V and 4 bases from J; junction bases left unmatched: 8. This CDR3 has 18 residues.

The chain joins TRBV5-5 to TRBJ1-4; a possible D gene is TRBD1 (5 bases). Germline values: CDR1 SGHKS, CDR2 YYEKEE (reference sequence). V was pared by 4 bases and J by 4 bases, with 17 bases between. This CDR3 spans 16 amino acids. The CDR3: CASSVGSRGLNEKLFF. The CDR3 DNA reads TGTGCCAGCAGCGTTGGCTCGAGGGGCCTTAATGAAAAACTGTTTTTT.

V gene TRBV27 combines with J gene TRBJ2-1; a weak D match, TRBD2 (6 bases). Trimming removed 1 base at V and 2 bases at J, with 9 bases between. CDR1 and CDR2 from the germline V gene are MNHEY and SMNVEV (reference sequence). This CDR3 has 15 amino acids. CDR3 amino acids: CASSLLAVPYNEQFF. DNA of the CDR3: TGTGCCAGCAGTTTATTAGCGGTCCCCTACAATGAGCAGTTCTTC.

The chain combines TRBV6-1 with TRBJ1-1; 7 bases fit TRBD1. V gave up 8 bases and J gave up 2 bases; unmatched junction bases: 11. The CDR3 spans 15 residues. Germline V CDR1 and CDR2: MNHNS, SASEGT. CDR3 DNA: TGTGCCAGCCCCCTTCAGGGACAGATAAACACTGAAGCTTTCTTT. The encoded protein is CASPLQGQINTEAFF.

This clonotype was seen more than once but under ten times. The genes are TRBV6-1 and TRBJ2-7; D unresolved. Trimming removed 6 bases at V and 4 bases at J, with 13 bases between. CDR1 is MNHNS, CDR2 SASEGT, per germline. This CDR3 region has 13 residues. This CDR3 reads CASRTASVYEQYF. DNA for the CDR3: TGTGCCAGCAGAACGGCGTCCGTTTACGAGCAGTACTTC.

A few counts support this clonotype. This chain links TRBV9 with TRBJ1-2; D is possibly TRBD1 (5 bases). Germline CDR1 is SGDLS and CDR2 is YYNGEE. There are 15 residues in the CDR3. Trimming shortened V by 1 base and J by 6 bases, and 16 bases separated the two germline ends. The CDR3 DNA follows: TGTGCCAGCAGCGTATGGGGGACCCGGAGCAATGGCTACACCTTC. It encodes CASSVWGTRSNGYTF.